Following are 8 T cell receptor beta chains from one sample sequenced in a study of T cell repertoires in cytomegalovirus infection. MiXCR was run by TCRdb on the reads, yielding one entry per CDR3 protein. The sample lists around 630,000 distinct CDR3 sequences, 20% to 25% occurring once. What was sequenced was CD8+ T cells from PBMCs. The receptors derive from a human donor in good health (CMV status not recorded). Some clones in this sample may be carry-over from other donors' samples.

The rearrangement uses TRBV28 and TRBJ1-1; D uncertain. V lost 5 bases and J 11 bases, leaving 15 bases between the germline ends. The CDR3 is 12 amino acids. Germline V gene sequence: CDR1 MDHEN, CDR2 SYDVKM. The DNA of the CDR3 is TGTGCCAGCAGTACCCCGGACTATGGGGCTTTCTTT. Residues: CASSTPDYGAFF.

The chain links TRBV20-1 to TRBJ2-3; 9 bases agree with TRBD2. This CDR3 region has 13 residues. Germline V gene lookup returns CDR1 DFQATT and CDR2 SNEGSKA (reference sequence). V shed 7 bases, J shed 5 bases, and the junction held 7 bases outside the gene matches. The CDR3, as DNA: TGCAGTGGTCCGGGACTAGCTATAGATACGCAGTATTTT. It is translated as CSGPGLAIDTQYF.

This clonotype was counted ten times or more. V usage is TRBV4-2 and J usage is TRBJ2-3, with TRBD1 identical over 9 bases. With 1 base clipped from V and 5 bases from J, the junction kept 16 bases outside the gene matches. This CDR3 contains 19 residues. The V gene's germline CDR1 is LGHNA and CDR2 YNFKEQ. The CDR3 protein is CASSQVPLQGAASLDTQYF. CDR3 coding DNA: TGTGCCAGCAGCCAAGTCCCCCTACAGGGGGCGGCAAGTTTAGATACGCAGTATTTT.

This clonotype showed up just a few times. The CDR3 sequence: CASKNRDGYTF. CDR3 bases: TGCGCCAGCAAAAACAGGGACGGCTACACCTTC. V gene TRBV10-2 combines with J gene TRBJ1-2; tentative D call: TRBD1 (6 bases). There are 11 residues in the CDR3. V dropped 7 bases and J dropped 8 bases, with 11 bases sitting between them. CDR1 and CDR2 from the germline V gene are WSHSY and SAAADI.

The chain recombines TRBV4-1 with TRBJ2-5, with 9 bases that match TRBD1. Germline V gene sequence: CDR1 MGHRA, CDR2 YSYEKL. This CDR3 is built from 18 residues. V lost 1 base, J lost 4 bases, and 13 bases stayed unmatched. CDR3 in amino acids: CASSQAYRDRAPIETQYF. In DNA form, the CDR3 reads TGCGCCAGCAGCCAAGCCTACCGGGACAGGGCCCCCATAGAGACCCAGTACTTC.

The chain combines TRBV5-1 with TRBJ1-1; 12 bases match TRBD1. The V and J ends lost 4 bases and 1 base, in that order; junction bases with no gene match: 5. In germline, CDR1 is SGHRS, CDR2 YFSETQ. This CDR3 is built from 16 residues. The DNA for the CDR3 is TGCGCCAGCAGCCCGGGACAGGGGGCGGCGAACACTGAAGCTTTCTTT. The encoded protein is CASSPGQGAANTEAFF.

Only a few counts were recorded for this clonotype. The rearrangement joins TRBV6-4 to TRBJ1-1; TRBD1 matches 9 bases. Trimming removed 8 bases from V and 3 bases from J; junction bases left unmatched: 13. Germline V gene lookup returns CDR1 MRHNA and CDR2 SNTAGT. This CDR3 contains 16 residues. The CDR3 nucleotides are TGTGCCAGCTCCGGACAGGGGTGGTTTCTGGACACTGAAGCTTTCTTT. Its translation is CASSGQGWFLDTEAFF.

The chain uses TRBV6-1 and TRBJ1-5; D gene uncertain. Germline V gene lookup returns CDR1 MNHNS and CDR2 SASEGT. The CDR3 loop spans 13 amino acids. V was clipped by 5 bases and J by 5 bases, with 10 bases between them. CDR3 loop: CASSQWDDQPQHF. The CDR3 DNA reads TGTGCCAGCAGTCAGTGGGATGATCAGCCCCAGCATTTT.